This section outlines one T cell receptor beta chain sequence together with its context. What it binds is unknown. There are 15 residues in the CDR3. V trimming: 5 bases; J trimming: 4 bases; junction bases outside the gene matches: 5. CDR1 is KGHSH, CDR2 LQKENI, per germline. These data originate in a study of post-analysis software for immune sequencing data. Overall study: Relapsing-remitting, secondary progressive and progressive-relapsing courses of multiple sclerosis were included. Study-level results: Normalized Chao1 diversity was significantly lower in multiple sclerosis patients than in controls. Relative to controls, patients had a handful of TRBV segments at higher frequency, with TRBV5-6, TRBV5-1 and TRBV20-1 among these. F measure clustering grouped samples strongly by preparation batch.

Prepared TCR beta cDNA libraries contained unique molecular identifiers. Using its own MiXCR run on the PCR reads, TCRdb lists one record per CDR3 protein. The data hold 450,000 or so distinct CDR3 sequences, with around 40% observed a single time. V gene TRBV18 combines with J gene TRBJ2-1, with 10 bases matching TRBD2. This TCR was sampled from a girl aged 10 to 17 with multiple sclerosis. Sequencing was performed on blood. CDR3 in amino acids: CASSDGLAEYNEQFF. For the CDR3, the DNA is TGTGCCAGCTCAGACGGACTAGCGGAATACAATGAGCAGTTCTTC.